These T cell receptor beta chains were read from a single sample in a study of blood T cell repertoires in COVID-19. Profiling relied on immunoSEQ multiplex PCR, and the TCRdb table lists in-frame clones only, not all of them. The sample contains 200,000 to 250,000 clones, roughly 85% of which appear only once. Specimen: PBMCs or T cells enriched from blood (not recorded which). These receptors originate from a woman in her thirties or forties with acute COVID-19. Each CDR3 is given without its conserved first and last residue. Fields, in order: J gene, CDR3 length, V gene, CDR3 protein.

>TRBJ2-1|14|TRBV11-2
ASSANLAGGYNEQF
>TRBJ2-7|16|TRBV3-1/TRBV3-2
ASSQPSTGGVHSYEQY
>TRBJ2-3|13|TRBV11-2
ASSLQGGGVDTQY
>TRBJ1-3|15|TRBV18
ASSPPTQYPSGNTIY
>TRBJ1-4|13|TRBV3-1/TRBV3-2
ASSQPTDSNEKLF
>TRBJ2-3|12|TRBV7-9
ASSLGAPTDTQY
>TRBJ2-5|13|TRBV2
ASSDPGVIQETQY
>TRBJ1-1|11|TRBV12-5
ASAGRLVSEAF
>TRBJ2-2|12|TRBV3-1/TRBV3-2
ASSQSPNTGELF
>TRBJ1-1|11|TRBV9
ASSAPGGTEAF
>TRBJ1-2|13|TRBV11-2
ASSLDGRAGVGYT
>TRBJ1-5|15|TRBV19
ASRAKRTGNSNQPQH
>TRBJ1-2|10|TRBV15
ATSWGGDGYT
>TRBJ1-2|10|TRBV11-1
ASSLFGRSYT
>TRBJ2-5|10|TRBV6-5
ASSQARETQY
>TRBJ2-1|18|TRBV19
ASRSTAPEFKGSGSNEQF
>TRBJ1-2|14|TRBV14
ASSQDRAGGPYGYT